This TCR beta chain was observed in a study of OX40 agonist ivuxolimab in advanced cancers. Turning to the study itself: Therapy given before enrollment (anti-PD-1, anti-PD-L1 or anti-CTLA-4) was allowed, and 35% to 45% had some.

The CDR3 consists of 15 residues. The ends were cut back, 3 bases at V and 0 bases at J, with 12 bases in the middle. Germline CDR1 reads SGHDN; CDR2 reads FVKESK. Study findings and constraints: In a subset of nonresponders, normalized T-cell clonal expansion was also low.

The table came from immunoSEQ multiplex PCR; TCRdb's copy has only in-frame clones and leaves some out. Here the sample spans about 58,000 clones, 75% to 90% being singletons. Turning to this clone: The antigen is not known.

This specimen consisted of CD4+ or CD8+ T cells sorted from blood, obtained in a trial of the OX40 agonist ivuxolimab. This receptor was taken from an adult with an advanced solid tumor such as melanoma, head and neck, liver or kidney cancer. The chain couples TRBV14 to TRBJ2-7; D may correspond to TRBD1 or TRBD2 (5 bases each). CDR3 nucleotides: TGTGCCAGCAGCCATAGGTCGGGGACCTCCTACGAGCAGTACTTC. This encodes CASSHRSGTSYEQYF.